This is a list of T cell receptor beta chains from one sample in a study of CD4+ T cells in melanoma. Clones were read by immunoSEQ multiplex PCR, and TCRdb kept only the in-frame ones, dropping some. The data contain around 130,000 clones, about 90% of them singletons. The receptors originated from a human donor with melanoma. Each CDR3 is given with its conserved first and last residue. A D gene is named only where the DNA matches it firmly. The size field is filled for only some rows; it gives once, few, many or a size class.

TGTGCCAGCAGCCTTGTAGAAAGATCCTACGAGCAGTACTTC | CASSLVERSYEQYF | TRBV5-5 | NA | NA | TRBJ2-7
TGTGCCAGCAGTGAGTTTGGGACAGGGTTAGACTATGGCTACACCTTC | CASSEFGTGLDYGYTF | TRBV6-1 | TRBD1 | NA | TRBJ1-2
TGTGCCAGTCGGGACAGGTCCAGCTCCTACAATGAGCAGTTCTTC | CASRDRSSSYNEQFF | TRBV2 | TRBD1 | NA | TRBJ2-1
TGTGCCAGCAGACCAGGGTTGAACACTGAAGCTTTCTTT | CASRPGLNTEAFF | TRBV2 | NA | NA | TRBJ1-1
TGTGCCAGCAGCTCAATGACGGTTCTTGTTAATGAAAAACTGTTTTTT | CASSSMTVLVNEKLFF | TRBV2 | NA | NA | TRBJ1-4
TGTGCCAGCAGCGTCTCAGAGAACACTGAAGCTTTCTTT | CASSVSENTEAFF | TRBV9 | NA | NA | TRBJ1-1
TGTGCCAGCAGTGTGGGACTAGCGGAGTACGAGCAGTACTTC | CASSVGLAEYEQYF | TRBV2 | TRBD2 | NA | TRBJ2-7
TGTGCCAGTAGTTCCAGGGAGAGGAACACTGAAGCTTTCTTT | CASSSRERNTEAFF | TRBV19 | NA | NA | TRBJ1-1
TGTGCCATCAGGAAACCGGGACAGGGTGCCGTTTACTATGGCTACACCTTC | CAIRKPGQGAVYYGYTF | TRBV10-3 | TRBD1 | NA | TRBJ1-2
TGTGCCAGCAGTCCCCGAAGCAATCAGCCCCAGCATTTT | CASSPRSNQPQHF | TRBV27 | NA | NA | TRBJ1-5
TGTGCCAGCAGCTTAGCGGCAGCGCGGAACACCATATATTTT | CASSLAAARNTIYF | TRBV7-2 | NA | NA | TRBJ1-3
TGTGCCAGCAGTTACACCTTAGGGGATTCACCCCTCCACTTT | CASSYTLGDSPLHF | TRBV6-5 | NA | NA | TRBJ1-6
TGTGCCAGCAGCGTAGGACAGTCGGCCTTCGATGAAAAACTGTTTTTT | CASSVGQSAFDEKLFF | TRBV9 | NA | NA | TRBJ1-4
TGCGCCAGCAGCTCTCAATCAGCTGAGACCCAGTACTTC | CASSSQSAETQYF | TRBV5-1 | NA | NA | TRBJ2-5
TGCGCCAGCAGACCAACCTGGGGGGGAACGCCCGAGCAGTACTTC | CASRPTWGGTPEQYF | TRBV10-2 | TRBD2 | once | TRBJ2-7
TGTGCCAGCAGTCCGATTAAGATTAAGAACACTGAAGCTTTCTTT | CASSPIKIKNTEAFF | TRBV2 | NA | NA | TRBJ1-1
TGTGCCAGCAGTGAAAGTCTCGGGGGGGGGTACGAGCAGTACTTC | CASSESLGGGYEQYF | TRBV25-1 | TRBD2 | NA | TRBJ2-7
TGCAGAGCCGACAGGGGGCGTAGTAACACTGAAGCTTTCTTT | CRADRGRSNTEAFF | TRBV29-1 | TRBD1 | few | TRBJ1-1
TGCAGCGCAGACAGGGGGCCCGGGGAGCTGTTTTTT | CSADRGPGELFF | TRBV29-1 | TRBD1 | NA | TRBJ2-2
TGTGCCAGTAGTATGGACTACCAACCCTCTGGGGCCAACGTCCTGACTTTC | CASSMDYQPSGANVLTF | TRBV19 | NA | NA | TRBJ2-6
TGTGCCAGCAGCTTGGATCAGGGGGCGCAGACCGAGCAGTACTTC | CASSLDQGAQTEQYF | TRBV5-4 | TRBD1 | NA | TRBJ2-7
TGTGCCAGCAGCTTACAAGGGGACCAGCCCCAGCATTTT | CASSLQGDQPQHF | TRBV7-9 | NA | NA | TRBJ1-5
TGTGCCAGCAGTTACTCGAACACCGGAATGAACACTGAAGCTTTCTTT | CASSYSNTGMNTEAFF | TRBV6-5 | NA | NA | TRBJ1-1
TGTGCCTGGAGTCCCGGGACAGGGACCCATCAGCCCCAGCATTTT | CAWSPGTGTHQPQHF | TRBV30 | TRBD1 | NA | TRBJ1-5
TGTGCCAGCAGTGTACGGGGGGAAAGAGCCTATAATTCACCCCTCCACTTT | CASSVRGERAYNSPLHF | TRBV6-1 | NA | NA | TRBJ1-6
TGTGCCAGCAGCCCCGGGACAGACTCAGATACGCAGTATTTT | CASSPGTDSDTQYF | TRBV5-6 | TRBD1 | NA | TRBJ2-3
TGCGCCAGCAGCCAGGGGGGAGGCTACGAGCAGTACTTC | CASSQGGGYEQYF | TRBV5-1 | NA | NA | TRBJ2-7
TGTGCCAGCAGTCCCAGCGGGGGGGTTACCGGGGAGCTGTTTTTT | CASSPSGGVTGELFF | TRBV6-1 | TRBD2 | NA | TRBJ2-2
TGTGCCAGCAGTCACAGGGGGCAGAGCACCGGGGAGCTGTTTTTT | CASSHRGQSTGELFF | TRBV6-5 | TRBD1 | NA | TRBJ2-2
TGTGCCAGCAGCTCGAGACAGGAGAAGAACAATCAGCCCCAGCATTTT | CASSSRQEKNNQPQHF | TRBV5-6 | NA | NA | TRBJ1-5
TGTGCCAGCAGCCCCAGGGCCGGGGGCTACACCTTC | CASSPRAGGYTF | TRBV7-2 | NA | NA | TRBJ1-2
TGTGCCAGCAGCGACTCAATCGGTTGGCAAGAGACCCAGTACTTC | CASSDSIGWQETQYF | TRBV5-4 | NA | NA | TRBJ2-5
TGTGCCAGCAGCTTAACTCCTGGAAACACCATATATTTT | CASSLTPGNTIYF | TRBV11-2 | NA | once | TRBJ1-3
TGTGCCACCGACCGGGAACTCAAGCCCATCAATGAGCAGTTCTTC | CATDRELKPINEQFF | TRBV7-8 | NA | NA | TRBJ2-1
TGTGCCAGCGCCCCGTCTCTCCAGACTGAAGCTTTCTTT | CASAPSLQTEAFF | TRBV6-4 | NA | NA | TRBJ1-1